This T cell receptor beta chain was identified in a study of blood T cell repertoires in COVID-19. Across the study: The cDNA or gDNA used as material had been derived from T cells, B-cell-depleted T cells, or PBMCs.

CDR3 length: 14 amino acids. Germline V gene data show CDR1 as SGHVS and CDR2 as FNYEAQ. Deletions cut 3 bases from V and 8 bases from J, with 13 bases between. Clones were read by immunoSEQ multiplex PCR, and TCRdb kept only the in-frame ones, dropping some. The table includes approximately 150,000 clones, 70% to 80% detected once. Sequenced material: peripheral blood. The V and J genes are TRBV7-6 and TRBJ1-4; possible D gene TRBD1, 6 bases. The TCR originated in a man aged 50 to 60 with acute or convalescent COVID-19. CDR3 protein: CASSLTGLQEKLFF. In nucleotides, the CDR3 is TGTGCCAGCAGCTTGACAGGACTCCAGGAAAAACTGTTTTTT.